Listed here are 10 T cell receptor beta chains from one sample, sequenced in a study of CD4 T cells in relation to SARS-CoV-2 and coronaviruses. Measured with immunoSEQ multiplex PCR; TCRdb has only the in-frame clones, and not every one. The sample includes about 19,000 clones, 70% to 80% of them seen just once. The unexposed donors gave CD4+ T cells in 2011-2018, prior to COVID-19. The cells were cultured for about ten days before CD4+ T cells were isolated. The antigens of these receptors remain unknown. The sequenced sample consisted of CD4+ T cells from PBMCs, cultured in vitro. Every receptor here comes from a human donor in good health.

By proportion, this clone is large. This chain uses TRBV5-5 with TRBJ1-6, with D unclear. This CDR3 is 18 amino acids long. Germline CDR1 is SGHKS and CDR2 is YYEKEE (reference sequence). V was trimmed by 1 base and J by 5 bases, leaving 19 bases between them. The CDR3 sequence is CASSLRVPYGSDNSPLHF. In DNA form, the CDR3 reads TGTGCCAGCAGCTTGCGTGTCCCGTACGGCTCTGATAATTCACCCCTCCACTTT.

This sequence joins TRBV7-8 and TRBJ1-2; the match to TRBD1 covers 12 bases. J lost 0 bases, V lost 4 bases, and 6 bases had no gene match. The CDR3 runs 17 residues. Looked up from germline, CDR1 is SGHVS and CDR2 is FQNEAQ. As DNA, the CDR3 is TGTGCCAGCAGCTATGGGACAGGGGGCGCCCCTAACTATGGCTACACCTTC. It encodes CASSYGTGGAPNYGYTF.

A single count supports this clone. J is TRBJ2-4 and V is TRBV7-4; the D gene is possibly TRBD2 (6 bases). This CDR3 has 18 residues. From germline, CDR1 is SGHVT and CDR2 SQSDAQ. Trimming shortened V by 3 bases and J by 2 bases, and 20 bases separated the two germline ends. The CDR3 DNA reads TGTGCCAGCAGCTTTCTCGGGGGTGCCCCGCTCACCAAAAACATTCAGTACTTC. Its translation is CASSFLGGAPLTKNIQYF.

The J gene is TRBJ2-2, the V gene TRBV6-6; 9 nucleotides match TRBD1. Germline V CDR1 and CDR2: MNHNY, SVGAGI (reference sequence). This CDR3 is 20 amino acids long. V was clipped by 5 bases and J by 6 bases; unmatched bases: 22. CDR3 sequence reads: CASSPQVPLFGTGMSGELFF. Here the CDR3 DNA reads TGTGCCAGCAGTCCGCAGGTCCCCTTATTCGGGACAGGGATGTCCGGGGAGCTGTTTTTT.

The chain is built from TRBV20-1 and TRBJ1-5; D gene ambiguous. CDR1 is DFQATT, CDR2 SNEGSKA, per germline (reference sequence). Between the trimmed V and J ends, which lost 3 bases and 4 bases, there was a span of 7 bases. This CDR3 is 12 amino acids long. CDR3 residues: CSASLGNQPQHF. DNA of the CDR3: TGCAGTGCTAGTCTGGGAAATCAGCCCCAGCATTTT.

The V and J genes are TRBV29-1 and TRBJ2-5; D is ambiguous. V dropped 4 bases and J dropped 3 bases, with 12 bases sitting between them. This CDR3 has 13 residues. Looked up from germline, CDR1 is SQVTM and CDR2 is ANQGSEA. The CDR3 sequence: CSVAAVLKETQYF. In DNA, the CDR3 is TGCAGCGTTGCGGCAGTTCTCAAAGAGACCCAGTACTTC.

The chain is built from TRBV18 and TRBJ1-5; TRBD1 matches at 9 bases. This CDR3 is built from 17 residues. The J segment lost 2 bases and the V segment lost 5 bases, leaving 10 bases of the junction unmatched. Germline V lookup: CDR1 KGHSH, CDR2 LQKENI. This chain's CDR3 is CASSSTSGQGGNQPQHF. The CDR3 nucleotides are TGTGCCAGCTCATCCACCTCGGGACAGGGAGGCAATCAGCCCCAGCATTTT.

On this clone: One end of the junction does not line up with germline, which may come from a read error. This sequence joins TRBV30 and TRBJ2-1; TRBD2 might be the D (5 bases). The CDR3 extends over 12 amino acids. CDR1 is GTSNPN and CDR2 is SVGIG in the germline V gene (reference sequence). CDR3 loop: CAWSHPGSRQVF. CDR3 bases: TGTGCCTGGAGCCACCCGGGATCTCGGCAGGTCTTC.

This chain links TRBV10-3 with TRBJ2-1; 12 nucleotides line up with TRBD2. The CDR3 loop spans 16 amino acids. Germline loops: CDR1 ENHRY, CDR2 SYGVKD. J gave up 3 bases and V 6 bases, and 6 bases lay outside the gene matches. CDR3 sequence: CAIRETSGSVYNEQFF. The CDR3 DNA reads TGTGCCATCAGAGAGACTAGCGGGAGTGTCTACAATGAGCAGTTCTTC.

The chain joins TRBV11-2 to TRBJ2-1; 11 bases map to TRBD2. The CDR3 is made up of 16 amino acids. Germline-derived CDR1 and CDR2 are SGHAT and FQNNGV. V lost 5 bases, J lost 5 bases, and 8 bases stayed unmatched. The CDR3 region has the DNA TGTGCCAGCAGCCCGATGACTAGCGGGATCCACAATGAGCAGTTCTTC. This sequence encodes CASSPMTSGIHNEQFF.